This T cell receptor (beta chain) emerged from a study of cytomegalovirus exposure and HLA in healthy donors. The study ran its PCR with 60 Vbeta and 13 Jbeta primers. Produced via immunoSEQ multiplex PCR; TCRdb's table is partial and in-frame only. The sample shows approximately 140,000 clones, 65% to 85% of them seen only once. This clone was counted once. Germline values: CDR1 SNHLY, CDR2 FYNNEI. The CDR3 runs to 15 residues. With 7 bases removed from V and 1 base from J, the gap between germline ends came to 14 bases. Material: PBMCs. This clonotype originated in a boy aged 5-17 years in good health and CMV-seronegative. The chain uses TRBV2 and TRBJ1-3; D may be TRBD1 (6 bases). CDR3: CASKTGISSGNTIYF. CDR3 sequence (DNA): TGTGCCAGCAAAACAGGGATCTCGTCTGGAAACACCATATATTTT.